The TCR beta chain described here comes from a study of T cell responses to AZD1222 COVID-19 vaccine. In its sample, this clone was seen a few times. V was shortened by 4 bases and J by 4 bases, with 18 bases between the two germline ends. The CDR3 totals 16 residues. Measured with immunoSEQ multiplex PCR; TCRdb has only the in-frame clones, and not every one. The data show about 110,000 clones, approximately 91% seen once. The chain employs TRBV5-3 and TRBJ1-3, with D hard to call. TRBV5-3 counts as an open reading frame of uncertain function. This TCR came from an adult in good health. This material consisted of peripheral blood, taken on day 0 of AZD1222 vaccination. In nucleotides, the CDR3 is TGTGCCAGAAGCATATCTTTACGGCGAAGGGGAAACACCATATATTTT. Encoded protein: CARSISLRRRGNTIYF.